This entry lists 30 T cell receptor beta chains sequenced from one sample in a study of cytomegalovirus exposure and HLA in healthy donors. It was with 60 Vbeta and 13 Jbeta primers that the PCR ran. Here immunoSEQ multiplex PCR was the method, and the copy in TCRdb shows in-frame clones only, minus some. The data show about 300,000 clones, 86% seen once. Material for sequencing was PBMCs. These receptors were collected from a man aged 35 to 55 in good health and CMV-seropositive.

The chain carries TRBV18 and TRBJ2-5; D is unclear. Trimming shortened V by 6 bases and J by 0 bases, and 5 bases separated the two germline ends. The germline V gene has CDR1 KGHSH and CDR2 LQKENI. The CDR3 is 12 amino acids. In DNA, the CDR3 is TGTGCCAGCTCGTTCTACCAAGAGACCCAGTACTTC. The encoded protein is CASSFYQETQYF.

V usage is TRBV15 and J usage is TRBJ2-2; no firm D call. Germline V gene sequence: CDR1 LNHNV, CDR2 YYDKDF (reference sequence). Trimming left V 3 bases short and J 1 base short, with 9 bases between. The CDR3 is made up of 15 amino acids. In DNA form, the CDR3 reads TGTGCCACCAGCAGCGCCCCCAGGAACACCGGGGAGCTGTTTTTT. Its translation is CATSSAPRNTGELFF.

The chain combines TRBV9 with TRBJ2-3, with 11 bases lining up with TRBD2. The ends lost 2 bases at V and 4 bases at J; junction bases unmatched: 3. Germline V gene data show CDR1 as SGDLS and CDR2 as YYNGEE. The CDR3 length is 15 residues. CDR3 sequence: CASSVSGGVADTQYF. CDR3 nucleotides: TGTGCCAGCAGCGTTAGCGGGGGGGTCGCAGATACGCAGTATTTT.

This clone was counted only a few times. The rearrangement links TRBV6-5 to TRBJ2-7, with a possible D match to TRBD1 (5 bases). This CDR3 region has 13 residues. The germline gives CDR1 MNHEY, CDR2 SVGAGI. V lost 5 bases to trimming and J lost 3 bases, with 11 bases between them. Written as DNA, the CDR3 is TGTGCCAGCAGTCAGACAGAAGTCTACGAGCAGTACTTC. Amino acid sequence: CASSQTEVYEQYF.

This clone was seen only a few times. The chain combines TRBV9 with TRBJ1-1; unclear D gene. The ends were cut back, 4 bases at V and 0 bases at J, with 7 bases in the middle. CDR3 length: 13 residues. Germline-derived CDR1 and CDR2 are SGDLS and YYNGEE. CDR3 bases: TGTGCCAGCAGCCCTTCCCTGAACACTGAAGCTTTCTTT. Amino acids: CASSPSLNTEAFF.

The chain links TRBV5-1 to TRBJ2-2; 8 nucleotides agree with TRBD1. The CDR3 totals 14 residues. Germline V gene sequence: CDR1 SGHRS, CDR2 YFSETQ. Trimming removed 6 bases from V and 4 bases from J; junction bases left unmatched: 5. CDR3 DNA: TGCGCCAGCAACACAGGGGGTAGCACCGGGGAGCTGTTTTTT. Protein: CASNTGGSTGELFF. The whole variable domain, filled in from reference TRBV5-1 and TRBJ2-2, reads KAGVTQTPRYLIKTRGQQVTLSCSPISGHRSVSWYQQTPGQGLQFLFEYFSETQRNKGNFPGRFSGRQFSNSRSEMNVSTLELGDSALYLCASNTGGSTGELFFGEGSRLTVL.

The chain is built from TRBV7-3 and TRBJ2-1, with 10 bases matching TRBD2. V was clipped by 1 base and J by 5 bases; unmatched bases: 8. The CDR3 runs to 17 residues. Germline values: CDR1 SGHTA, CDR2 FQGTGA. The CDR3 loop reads CASSLRAGGLVNNEQFF. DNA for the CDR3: TGTGCCAGCAGCTTAAGAGCGGGAGGGCTCGTAAACAATGAGCAGTTCTTC. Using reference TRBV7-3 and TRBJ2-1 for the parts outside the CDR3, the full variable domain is GAGVSQTPSNKVTEKGKYVELRCDPISGHTALYWYRQSLGQGPEFLIYFQGTGAADDSGLPNDRFFAVRPEGSVSTLKIQRTERGDSAVYLCASSLRAGGLVNNEQFFGPGTRLTVL.

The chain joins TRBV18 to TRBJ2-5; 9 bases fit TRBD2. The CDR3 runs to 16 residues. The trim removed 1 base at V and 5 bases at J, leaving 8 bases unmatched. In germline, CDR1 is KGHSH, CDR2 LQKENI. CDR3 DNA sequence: TGTGCCAGCTCACCACTGGCGGGAGGGGTCGGGGAGACCCAGTACTTC. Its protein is CASSPLAGGVGETQYF.

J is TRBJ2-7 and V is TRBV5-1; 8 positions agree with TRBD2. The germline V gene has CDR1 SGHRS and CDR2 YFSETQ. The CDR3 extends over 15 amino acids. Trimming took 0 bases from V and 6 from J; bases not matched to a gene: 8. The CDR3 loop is CASSLAVAGSTEQYF. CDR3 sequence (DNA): TGCGCCAGCAGCTTGGCGGTAGCGGGGAGCACCGAGCAGTACTTC.

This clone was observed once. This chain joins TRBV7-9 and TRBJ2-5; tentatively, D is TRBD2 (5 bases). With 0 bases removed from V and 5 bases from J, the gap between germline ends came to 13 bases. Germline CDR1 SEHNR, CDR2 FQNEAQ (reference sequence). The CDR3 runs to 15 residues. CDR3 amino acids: CASSLAARDVETQYF. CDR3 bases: TGTGCCAGCAGCTTAGCGGCCCGGGATGTCGAGACCCAGTACTTC.

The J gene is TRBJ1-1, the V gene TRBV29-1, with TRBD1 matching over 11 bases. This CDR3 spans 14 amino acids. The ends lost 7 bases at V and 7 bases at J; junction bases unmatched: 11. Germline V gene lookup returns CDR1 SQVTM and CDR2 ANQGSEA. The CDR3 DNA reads TGCAGCGGGGGACAGGGGGTGAACTCAGGTGAAGCTTTCTTT. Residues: CSGGQGVNSGEAFF. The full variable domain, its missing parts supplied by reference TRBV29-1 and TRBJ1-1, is SAVISQKPSRDICQRGTSLTIQCQVDSQVTMMFWYRQQPGQSLTLIATANQGSEATYESGFVIDKFPISRPNLTFSTLTVSNMSPEDSSIYLCSGGQGVNSGEAFFGQGTRLTVV.

The CDR3 loop is CASAHLERWETQYF. CDR3 nucleotide sequence: TGTGCCAGCGCCCATTTGGAGCGATGGGAGACCCAGTACTTC. The V and J genes are TRBV6-6 and TRBJ2-5; D remains unclear. Germline values: CDR1 MNHNY, CDR2 SVGAGI (reference sequence). V lost 8 bases to trimming and J lost 5 bases, with 18 bases between them. The CDR3 totals 14 residues.

The CDR3 DNA sequence: TGTGCCAGCAGCCAGGGACACGGGCCCTACGAGCAGTACTTC. It translates to CASSQGHGPYEQYF. The chain is built from TRBV11-3 and TRBJ2-7; TRBD1 is a possible D gene (6 bases). Germline V gene data show CDR1 as SGHNT and CDR2 as YENEEA. V shed 5 bases and J shed 2 bases, with 13 bases lying between them. The CDR3 is 14 residues long.

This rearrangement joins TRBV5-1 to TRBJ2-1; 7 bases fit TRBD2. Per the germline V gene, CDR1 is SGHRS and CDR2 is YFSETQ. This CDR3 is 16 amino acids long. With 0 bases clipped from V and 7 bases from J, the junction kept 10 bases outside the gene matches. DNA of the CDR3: TGCGCCAGCAGCTTGGATGTGGGAGGGCCCCCTAATGAGCAGTTCTTC. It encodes CASSLDVGGPPNEQFF.

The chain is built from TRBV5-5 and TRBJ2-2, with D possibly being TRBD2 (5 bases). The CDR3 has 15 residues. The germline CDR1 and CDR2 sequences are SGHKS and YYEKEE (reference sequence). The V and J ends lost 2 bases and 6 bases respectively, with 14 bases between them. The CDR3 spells CASSLGLPRPGELFF. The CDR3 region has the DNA TGTGCCAGCAGCTTAGGACTGCCCCGCCCCGGGGAGCTGTTTTTT.

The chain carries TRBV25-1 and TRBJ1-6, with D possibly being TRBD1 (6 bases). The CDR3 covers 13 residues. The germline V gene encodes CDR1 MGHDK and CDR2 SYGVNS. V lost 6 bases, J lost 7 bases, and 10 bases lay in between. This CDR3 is CASRRQDNSPLHF. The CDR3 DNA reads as TGTGCCAGCAGACGACAGGACAATTCACCCCTCCACTTT.

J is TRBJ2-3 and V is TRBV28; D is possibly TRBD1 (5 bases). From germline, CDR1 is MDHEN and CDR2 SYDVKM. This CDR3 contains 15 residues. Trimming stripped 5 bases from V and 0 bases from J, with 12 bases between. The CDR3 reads CASSLDSASTDTQYF. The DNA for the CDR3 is TGTGCCAGCAGTCTTGACAGTGCTAGCACAGATACGCAGTATTTT.

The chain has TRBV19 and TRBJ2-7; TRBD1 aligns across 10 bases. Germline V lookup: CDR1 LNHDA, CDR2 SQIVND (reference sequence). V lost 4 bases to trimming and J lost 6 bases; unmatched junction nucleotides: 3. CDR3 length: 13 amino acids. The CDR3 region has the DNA TGTGCCAGTAGTAAGACAGGGGGCTTCGAGCAGTACTTC. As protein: CASSKTGGFEQYF.

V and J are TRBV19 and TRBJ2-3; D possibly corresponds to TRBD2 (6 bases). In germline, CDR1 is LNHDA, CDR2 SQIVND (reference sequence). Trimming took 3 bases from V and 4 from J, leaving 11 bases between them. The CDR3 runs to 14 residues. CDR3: CASSMGWGADTQYF. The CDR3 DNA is TGTGCCAGTAGTATGGGGTGGGGGGCAGATACGCAGTATTTT.

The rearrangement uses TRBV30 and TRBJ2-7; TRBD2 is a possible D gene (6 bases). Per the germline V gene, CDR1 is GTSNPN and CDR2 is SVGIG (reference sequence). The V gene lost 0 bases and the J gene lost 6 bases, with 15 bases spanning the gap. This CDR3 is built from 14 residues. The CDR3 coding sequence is TGTGCCTGGAGTGTATGGGGACTGCGTGGCGAGCAGTACTTC. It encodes CAWSVWGLRGEQYF.

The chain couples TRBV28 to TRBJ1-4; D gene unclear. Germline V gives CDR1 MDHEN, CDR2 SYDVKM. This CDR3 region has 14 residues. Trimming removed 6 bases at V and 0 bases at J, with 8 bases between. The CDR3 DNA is TGTGCCAGCAGACCCTATACAACTAATGAAAAACTGTTTTTT. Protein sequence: CASRPYTTNEKLFF. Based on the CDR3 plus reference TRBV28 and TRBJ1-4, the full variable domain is DVKVTQSSRYLVKRTGEKVFLECVQDMDHENMFWYRQDPGLGLRLIYFSYDVKMKEKGDIPEGYSVSREKKERFSLILESASTNQTSMYLCASRPYTTNEKLFFGSGTQLSVL.

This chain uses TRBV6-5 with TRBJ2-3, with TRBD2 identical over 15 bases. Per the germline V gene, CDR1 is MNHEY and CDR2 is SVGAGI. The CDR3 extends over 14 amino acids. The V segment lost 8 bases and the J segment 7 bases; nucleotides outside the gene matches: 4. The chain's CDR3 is CASAGTSGRNTQYF. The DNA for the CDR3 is TGTGCCAGCGCCGGGACTAGCGGGAGGAATACGCAGTATTTT.

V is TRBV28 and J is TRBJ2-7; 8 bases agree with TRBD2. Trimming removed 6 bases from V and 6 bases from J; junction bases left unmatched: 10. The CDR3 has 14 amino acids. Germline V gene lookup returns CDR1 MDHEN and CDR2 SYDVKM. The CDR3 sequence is CASRDVAGMLEQYF. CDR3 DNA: TGTGCCAGCAGGGACGTAGCGGGAATGCTCGAGCAGTACTTC.

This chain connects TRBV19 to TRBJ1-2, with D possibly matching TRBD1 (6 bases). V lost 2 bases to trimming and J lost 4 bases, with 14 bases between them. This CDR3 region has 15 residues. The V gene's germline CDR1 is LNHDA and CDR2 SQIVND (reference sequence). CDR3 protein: CASSILQGPPYGYTF. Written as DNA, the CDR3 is TGTGCCAGTAGTATATTACAGGGTCCTCCCTATGGCTACACCTTC.

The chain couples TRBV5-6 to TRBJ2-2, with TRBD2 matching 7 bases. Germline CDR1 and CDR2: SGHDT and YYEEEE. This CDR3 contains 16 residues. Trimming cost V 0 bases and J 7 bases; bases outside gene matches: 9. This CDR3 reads CASSLVGGPGGGELFF. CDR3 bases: TGTGCCAGCAGCTTGGTGGGAGGGCCAGGCGGCGGGGAGCTGTTTTTT.

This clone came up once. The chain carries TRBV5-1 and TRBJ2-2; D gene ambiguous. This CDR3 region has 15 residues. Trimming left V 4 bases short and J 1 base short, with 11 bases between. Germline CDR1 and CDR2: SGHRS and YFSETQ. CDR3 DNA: TGCGCCAGCAGCACTCAAGGCGGGAACACCGGGGAGCTGTTTTTT. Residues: CASSTQGGNTGELFF.

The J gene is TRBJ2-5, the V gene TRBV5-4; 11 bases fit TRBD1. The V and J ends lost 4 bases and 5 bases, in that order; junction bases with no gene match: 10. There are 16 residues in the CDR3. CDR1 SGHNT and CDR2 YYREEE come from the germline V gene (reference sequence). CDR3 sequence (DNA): TGTGCCAGCAGCCCGCCCCGGACAGGGGGCGCGGAGACCCAGTACTTC. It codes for CASSPPRTGGAETQYF.

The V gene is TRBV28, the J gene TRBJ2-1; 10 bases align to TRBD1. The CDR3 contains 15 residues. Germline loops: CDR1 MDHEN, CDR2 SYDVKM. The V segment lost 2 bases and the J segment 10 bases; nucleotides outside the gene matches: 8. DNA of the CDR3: TGTGCCAGCAGTTTAATCGGGACAGGGGAAGGCGAGCAGTTCTTC. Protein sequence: CASSLIGTGEGEQFF.

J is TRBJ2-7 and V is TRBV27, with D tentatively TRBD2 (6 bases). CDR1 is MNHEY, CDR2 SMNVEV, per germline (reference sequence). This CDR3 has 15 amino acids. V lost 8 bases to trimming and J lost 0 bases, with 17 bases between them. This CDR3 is CASRNGTSLSYEQYF. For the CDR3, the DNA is TGTGCCAGCCGCAACGGGACTTCCCTCTCCTACGAGCAGTACTTC.

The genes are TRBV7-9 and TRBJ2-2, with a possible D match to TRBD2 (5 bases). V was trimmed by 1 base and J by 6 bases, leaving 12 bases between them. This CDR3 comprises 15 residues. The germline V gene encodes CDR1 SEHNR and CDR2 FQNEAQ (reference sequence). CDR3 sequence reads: CASSLVSRVAGELFF. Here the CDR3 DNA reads TGTGCCAGCAGCTTAGTTTCGAGGGTCGCCGGGGAGCTGTTTTTT.